Shown below are 29 T cell receptor beta chains from a single sample sequenced in a study of CD8+ T cells in alopecia areata. Extraction of RNA preceded its reverse transcription into cDNA, which served as the sequencing template. Clones were read by immunoSEQ multiplex PCR, and TCRdb kept only the in-frame ones, dropping some. The sample lists more than 200,000 clones, 67% occurring once. This specimen was CD4+ T cells sorted from blood, taken at week 0. The receptors derive from a human donor with alopecia areata.

The rearrangement uses TRBV30 and TRBJ2-5; D is possibly TRBD2 (7 bases). Trimming shortened V by 2 bases and J by 4 bases, and 11 bases separated the two germline ends. The CDR3 has 13 amino acids. Germline V gene data show CDR1 as GTSNPN and CDR2 as SVGIG (reference sequence). The DNA of the CDR3 is TGTGCCTGGAGTATAGGGGGGGGAGAGACCCAGTACTTC. It encodes CAWSIGGGETQYF.

This chain connects TRBV30 to TRBJ1-2, with 8 positions matching TRBD1. The germline V gene encodes CDR1 GTSNPN and CDR2 SVGIG (reference sequence). The CDR3 contains 12 residues. The V and J ends lost 3 bases and 10 bases, in that order; junction bases with no gene match: 7. The CDR3 here is CAWSPTGAHYTF. CDR3 in DNA: TGTGCCTGGAGCCCGACAGGGGCGCACTACACCTTC.

This clone has just a few counts. The chain links TRBV7-2 to TRBJ2-7; TRBD1 is a possible D gene (5 bases). The V gene's germline CDR1 is SGHTA and CDR2 FQGNSA. Trimming shortened V by 5 bases and J by 5 bases, and 13 bases separated the two germline ends. CDR3 length: 13 amino acids. CDR3 region: CASSTRQTDEQYF. CDR3 coding DNA: TGTGCCAGCAGCACAAGACAGACCGACGAGCAGTACTTC.

J is TRBJ2-4 and V is TRBV5-6, with 7 bases lining up with TRBD1. The V gene end was trimmed by 5 bases and the J gene end by 6 bases; junction bases not matched to a gene: 8. The CDR3 contains 14 residues. Germline CDR1 and CDR2: SGHDT and YYEEEE. The CDR3 is CASRQTGDGNIQYF. CDR3 DNA sequence: TGTGCCAGCAGGCAAACAGGGGACGGAAACATTCAGTACTTC. Based on the CDR3 plus reference TRBV5-6 and TRBJ2-4, the full variable domain is DAGVTQSPTHLIKTRGQQVTLRCSPKSGHDTVSWYQQALGQGPQFIFQYYEEEERQRGNFPDRFSGHQFPNYSSELNVNALLLGDSALYLCASRQTGDGNIQYFGAGTRLSVL.

The chain has TRBV7-2 and TRBJ2-5, with 14 bases matching TRBD2. CDR1 and CDR2 (germline): SGHTA, FQGNSA. This CDR3 is 15 amino acids long. With V trimmed by 4 bases and J by 4 bases, 2 bases remained unmatched. The CDR3: CASSSGLAGVETQYF. The CDR3 DNA reads as TGTGCCAGCAGCTCGGGACTAGCGGGGGTAGAGACCCAGTACTTC.

The J gene is TRBJ2-3, the V gene TRBV30; 10 bases match TRBD2. The CDR3 extends over 14 amino acids. From germline, CDR1 is GTSNPN and CDR2 SVGIG (reference sequence). CDR3 protein: CAYSSGGRGDTQYF. The CDR3 DNA is TGTGCATACTCTAGCGGGGGCCGCGGGGATACGCAGTATTTT. The entire variable domain, with the rest obtained from reference TRBV30 and TRBJ2-3, is as follows: SQTIHQWPATLVQPVGSPLSLECTVEGTSNPNLYWYRQAAGRGLQLLFYSVGIGQISSEVPQNLSASRPQDRQFILSSKKLLLSDSGFYLCAYSSGGRGDTQYFGPGTRLTVL.

The V call is TRBV30, the J call TRBJ1-3; 8 bases line up with TRBD1. CDR1 GTSNPN and CDR2 SVGIG come from the germline V gene (reference sequence). Trimming took 8 bases from V and 0 from J; bases not matched to a gene: 9. The CDR3 has 15 amino acids. CDR3 sequence: CALDRGGFSGNTIYF. For the CDR3, the DNA is TGTGCCCTCGACAGGGGAGGATTCTCTGGAAACACCATATATTTT.

CDR3 loop: CASSLLGNSPLHF. CDR3 sequence (DNA): TGCGCCAGCAGCTTATTGGGGAATTCACCCCTCCACTTT. The chain couples TRBV5-1 to TRBJ1-6, with D uncertain. Looked up from germline, CDR1 is SGHRS and CDR2 is YFSETQ. The CDR3 has 13 residues. Trimming removed 2 bases from V and 7 bases from J, with 7 bases in between. Looking up the rest from reference TRBV5-1 and TRBJ1-6 gives the full variable domain: KAGVTQTPRYLIKTRGQQVTLSCSPISGHRSVSWYQQTPGQGLQFLFEYFSETQRNKGNFPGRFSGRQFSNSRSEMNVSTLELGDSALYLCASSLLGNSPLHFGNGTRLTVT.

V is TRBV30 and J is TRBJ2-3, with D tentatively TRBD2 (7 bases). Germline lookup yields CDR1 GTSNPN and CDR2 SVGIG (reference sequence). The CDR3 is 15 amino acids. V was cut by 1 base and J by 2 bases, with 13 bases left in between. The DNA for the CDR3 is TGTGCCTGGAGTGAGGGGGGGACCTACACAGATACGCAGTATTTT. Translating it yields CAWSEGGTYTDTQYF.

This clone has just a few counts. J is TRBJ2-5 and V is TRBV7-3, with TRBD2 matching 7 bases. The CDR3 covers 15 residues. The V segment lost 1 base and the J segment 3 bases; nucleotides outside the gene matches: 5. Germline-derived CDR1 and CDR2 are SGHTA and FQGTGA. In nucleotides, the CDR3 is TGTGCCAGCAGCTTAAGGGGGGGAGTCGAAGAGACCCAGTACTTC. Protein: CASSLRGGVEETQYF.

This chain connects TRBV21-1 to TRBJ1-1; the listed D gene, TRBD1, was not tested against the DNA. TRBV21-1 is marked as a pseudogene. This CDR3 contains 18 residues. CDR3 sequence (DNA): TGTGCCAGCAGCCCTGGGACAGGGGACCAGGGTCGGAACACTGAAGCTTTCTTT. It codes for CASSPGTGDQGRNTEAFF.

The chain is built from TRBV5-5 and TRBJ2-5; D is perhaps TRBD2 (7 bases). The CDR3 is made up of 15 amino acids. V dropped 3 bases and J dropped 6 bases, with 18 bases sitting between them. Germline values: CDR1 SGHKS, CDR2 YYEKEE (reference sequence). CDR3 residues: CASSSGGPGAKTQYF. The CDR3 nucleotides read TGTGCCAGCAGCTCCGGGGGGCCGGGCGCAAAGACCCAGTACTTC.

The chain combines TRBV5-1 with TRBJ1-1; D not certain. The V gene lost 0 bases and the J gene lost 7 bases, with 13 bases spanning the gap. The CDR3 runs 14 residues. Germline V gene sequence: CDR1 SGHRS, CDR2 YFSETQ. The CDR3 here is CASSLGQVGVEAFF. The CDR3 region has the DNA TGCGCCAGCAGCTTGGGTCAGGTGGGTGTTGAAGCTTTCTTT.

This chain connects TRBV11-2 to TRBJ1-5, with D unclear. V was trimmed by 8 bases and J by 2 bases, leaving 10 bases between them. Germline V gene sequence: CDR1 SGHAT, CDR2 FQNNGV. The CDR3 sequence is 13 residues long. CDR3 DNA sequence: TGTGCCAGCGCCGGAGCGGGCAATCAGCCCCAGCATTTT. Translation: CASAGAGNQPQHF.

The V and J genes are TRBV5-6 and TRBJ2-5, with 13 bases matching TRBD2. The germline gives CDR1 SGHDT, CDR2 YYEEEE. V shed 0 bases and J 3 bases; nucleotides not matched to a gene: 2. The CDR3 spans 16 residues. The chain's CDR3 is CASSLVGLAGEETQYF. In DNA, the CDR3 is TGTGCCAGCAGCTTGGTCGGACTAGCGGGGGAAGAGACCCAGTACTTC.

The genes are TRBV6-5 and TRBJ1-2; 7 bases align to TRBD1. CDR1 is MNHEY and CDR2 is SVGAGI in the germline V gene. V shed 4 bases and J 1 base; nucleotides not matched to a gene: 6. CDR3 length: 15 amino acids. Here the CDR3 reads CASSSSGTDNYGYTF. The CDR3 DNA reads TGTGCCAGCAGTTCCTCCGGGACAGATAACTATGGCTACACCTTC.

This clone was counted only a few times. V is TRBV5-1 and J is TRBJ2-5; D uncertain. Germline CDR1 reads SGHRS; CDR2 reads YFSETQ. The CDR3 runs to 14 residues. V was trimmed by 5 bases and J by 5 bases, leaving 16 bases between them. The CDR3, as DNA: TGCGCCAGCAGTCGAGCTGGGCGGTTTGAGACCCAGTACTTC. Its protein product is CASSRAGRFETQYF.

This chain connects TRBV12-5 to TRBJ1-2, with a tentative D call TRBD1 (5 bases). V gave up 5 bases and J gave up 8 bases, with 21 bases separating them. The CDR3 has 15 residues. Germline CDR1 LGHNT, CDR2 FRNRAP. The CDR3 DNA reads TGTGCTAGTGGTCTTTGGGGCCAGAGGGTGACAGGCTACACCTTC. Its translation is CASGLWGQRVTGYTF.

This clone was seen a handful of times. The chain combines TRBV4-3 with TRBJ2-1; D not certain. Germline V gene data show CDR1 as LGHNA and CDR2 as YSLEER. CDR3 length: 13 residues. The V end was cut by 1 base, the J end by 2 bases, with 3 bases between. The CDR3 sequence is CASSQGTYNEQFF. The CDR3 DNA follows: TGCGCCAGCAGCCAAGGGACCTACAATGAGCAGTTCTTC.

The chain recombines TRBV30 with TRBJ2-2; D not resolved. Germline-derived CDR1 and CDR2 are GTSNPN and SVGIG (reference sequence). The CDR3 consists of 13 residues. V was pared by 5 bases and J by 0 bases, with 7 bases between. CDR3 coding DNA: TGTGCCTGGGACACTACGAACACCGGGGAGCTGTTTTTT. Encoded protein: CAWDTTNTGELFF. Full variable domain (missing parts from reference TRBV30 and TRBJ2-2): SQTIHQWPATLVQPVGSPLSLECTVEGTSNPNLYWYRQAAGRGLQLLFYSVGIGQISSEVPQNLSASRPQDRQFILSSKKLLLSDSGFYLCAWDTTNTGELFFGEGSRLTVL.

J is TRBJ2-1 and V is TRBV29-1; the D gene is possibly TRBD2 (5 bases). Germline CDR1 reads SQVTM; CDR2 reads ANQGSEA. This CDR3 has 11 residues. V lost 5 bases to trimming and J lost 8 bases, with 10 bases between them. Here the CDR3 reads CSVIMDYEQFF. Written as DNA, the CDR3 is TGCAGCGTTATAATGGACTATGAGCAGTTCTTC.

This sequence joins TRBV30 and TRBJ2-5, with D possibly being TRBD2 (5 bases). V lost 0 bases and J 6 bases, leaving 11 bases between the germline ends. The CDR3 sequence is 13 residues long. Germline CDR1 and CDR2: GTSNPN and SVGIG (reference sequence). Here the CDR3 DNA reads TGTGCCTGGAGTGTACTGGAGGCCCAGACCCAGTACTTC. Translating it yields CAWSVLEAQTQYF.

The rearrangement links TRBV10-3 to TRBJ2-4; TRBD1 matches 7 bases. Trimming at V came to 5 bases and at J to 7 bases, leaving 8 bases not matched to a gene. Germline loops: CDR1 ENHRY, CDR2 SYGVKD. CDR3 length: 14 residues. CDR3 nucleotides: TGTGCCATCAGTCAGGGACAGCGCCGGAACATTCAGTACTTC. It yields the protein CAISQGQRRNIQYF.

The rearrangement uses TRBV29-1 and TRBJ1-2; 7 bases line up with TRBD1. Germline V gives CDR1 SQVTM, CDR2 ANQGSEA. The CDR3 has 14 amino acids. V gave up 1 base and J gave up 2 bases; unmatched junction bases: 4. CDR3 nucleotide sequence: TGCAGCGTTGAAGCATTCAGGGGGAACTATGGCTACACCTTC. Translated: CSVEAFRGNYGYTF.

Only one count was recorded for this clone. The J gene is TRBJ2-3, the V gene TRBV5-6; weak D call: TRBD1 (6 bases). Germline V gene sequence: CDR1 SGHDT, CDR2 YYEEEE. The CDR3 sequence is 15 residues long. V lost 4 bases and J lost 0, with 12 bases in between. CDR3 sequence: CASSRRTVSTDTQYF. CDR3 sequence (DNA): TGTGCCAGCAGCCGAAGGACAGTCAGCACAGATACGCAGTATTTT.

The chain employs TRBV29-1 and TRBJ2-3; a weak D match, TRBD2 (6 bases). This CDR3 contains 15 residues. The V end lost 7 bases, the J end lost 0 bases, and 17 bases lay between the germline ends. From germline, CDR1 is SQVTM and CDR2 ANQGSEA. CDR3 in DNA: TGCAGCGGCGGGGACCCCACACTGAGCACAGATACGCAGTATTTT. Its protein product is CSGGDPTLSTDTQYF.

The chain joins TRBV7-9 to TRBJ1-6, with a weak D call TRBD1 (5 bases). Germline V gene sequence: CDR1 SEHNR, CDR2 FQNEAQ (reference sequence). This CDR3 has 17 residues. With 1 base removed from V and 0 bases from J, the gap between germline ends came to 10 bases. The CDR3 region has the DNA TGTGCCAGCAGCTTAGGGTCAGGGAGCTCCTATAATTCACCCCTCCACTTT. It is translated as CASSLGSGSSYNSPLHF.

The V and J genes are TRBV7-2 and TRBJ2-7; 10 nucleotides line up with TRBD1. The V gene end was trimmed by 5 bases and the J gene end by 3 bases; junction bases not matched to a gene: 4. The CDR3 covers 14 residues. Germline values: CDR1 SGHTA, CDR2 FQGNSA. The CDR3 sequence is CASSLGQGNYEQYF. The CDR3 region has the DNA TGTGCCAGCAGCCTGGGACAGGGGAACTACGAGCAGTACTTC. Drawing the rest from reference TRBV7-2 and TRBJ2-7, the complete variable domain is GAGVSQSPSNKVTEKGKDVELRCDPISGHTALYWYRQSLGQGLEFLIYFQGNSAPDKSGLPSDRFSAERTGGSVSTLTIQRTQQEDSAVYLCASSLGQGNYEQYFGPGTRLTVT.

The V and J genes are TRBV29-1 and TRBJ2-7; unclear D gene. Germline V gene lookup returns CDR1 SQVTM and CDR2 ANQGSEA. This CDR3 spans 11 amino acids. V gave up 4 bases and J gave up 3 bases, with 7 bases separating them. For the CDR3, the DNA is TGCAGCGTTGTAGCAGTCTACGAGCAGTACTTC. Translation gives CSVVAVYEQYF.